This entry describes one T cell receptor (beta chain). Sequenced by immunoSEQ multiplex PCR; TCRdb stores in-frame clones only, minus some. The table includes around 130,000 clones, 90% to 95% detected once. The data are from a study of T cell responses to AZD1222 COVID-19 vaccine. The CDR3 loop spans 19 amino acids. The trim removed 3 bases at V and 3 bases at J, leaving 18 bases unmatched. The V gene's germline CDR1 is SGDLS and CDR2 YYNGEE. This specimen was peripheral blood, taken on day 0 of AZD1222 vaccination. The receptor was isolated from an adult in good health. V and J are TRBV9 and TRBJ2-1; the match to TRBD1 covers 7 bases. CDR3 nucleotide sequence: TGTGCCAGCAGCGAGCTACTATTTCCGGGACAGCTTGGCTACAATGAGCAGTTCTTC. Translation gives CASSELLFPGQLGYNEQFF.